The 17 T cell receptor beta chains below all came from one sample that was sequenced in a study of T cell responses to AZD1222 COVID-19 vaccine (dated by TCRdb to about 2021). The time point label of this sample denotes: about 28 days (+/-7) after the second vaccine dose. The method behind the library was the immunoSEQ multiplex PCR assay. TCRdb re-hosts the immuneACCESS table, in-frame sequences only. Its copies lack some clones; in the studies checked, an unresolved V gene accounts for under half of them, and the cause for the rest is not known. This sample holds tens of thousands of clones; approximately 89% were observed only once. The ten largest clones capture roughly 5% of the sample. Sequencing used peripheral blood, obtained 28 days after the second AZD1222 dose. The source of these receptors is an adult who received the AZD1222 COVID-19 vaccine.

The chain employs TRBV28 and TRBJ1-5; D gene uncertain. The CDR3 extends over 14 amino acids. In germline, CDR1 is MDHEN, CDR2 SYDVKM. The germline V and J ends were trimmed by 5 bases and 3 bases, with 11 bases remaining between them. The CDR3 DNA reads as TGTGCCAGCAGTCCACGCCGGGACAATCAGCCCCAGCATTTT. This gives the protein CASSPRRDNQPQHF.

The chain employs TRBV7-9 and TRBJ1-2; maybe TRBD1 (6 bases). Trimming shortened V by 4 bases and J by 1 base, and 19 bases separated the two germline ends. Germline V gene lookup returns CDR1 SEHNR and CDR2 FQNEAQ (reference sequence). The CDR3 contains 17 residues. CDR3 nucleotide sequence: TGTGCCAGCAGCTCCTCGGGCAGGGGCCCAGATAACTATGGCTACACCTTC. It encodes CASSSSGRGPDNYGYTF. The complete variable domain, with remaining parts taken from reference TRBV7-9 and TRBJ1-2, reads DTGVSQNPRHKITKRGQNVTFRCDPISEHNRLYWYRQTLGQGPEFLTYFQNEAQLEKSRLLSDRFSAERPKGSFSTLEIQRTEQGDSAMYLCASSSSGRGPDNYGYTFGSGTRLTVV.

A single count supports this clone. V and J are TRBV2 and TRBJ1-5, with 8 bases lining up with TRBD1. The CDR3 is 14 residues long. V lost 4 bases to trimming and J lost 7 bases; unmatched junction nucleotides: 6. Germline CDR1 and CDR2: SNHLY and FYNNEI. DNA for the CDR3: TGTGCCAGCAGTGTAGCAGGGGGCGGGCAGCCCCAGCATTTT. Protein: CASSVAGGGQPQHF.

V usage is TRBV29-1 and J usage is TRBJ2-7; D might be TRBD1 (5 bases). The CDR3 consists of 12 residues. V lost 6 bases and J lost 0, with 9 bases in between. CDR1 and CDR2 (germline): SQVTM, ANQGSEA. The CDR3 bases are TGCAGCGTCAGGGTTAGCTCCTACGAGCAGTACTTC. This codes for CSVRVSSYEQYF.

The chain employs TRBV21-1 and TRBJ2-6; the D call TRBD1 from the table was never checked on the DNA. TRBV21-1 is classified as a pseudogene. The CDR3 has 20 residues. The chain's CDR3 is CASSSLGTGSVLSGANVLTF. CDR3 in DNA: TGTGCCAGCAGCTCCCTAGGGACAGGCTCCGTCCTCTCTGGGGCCAACGTCCTGACTTTC.

The chain is built from TRBV11-2 and TRBJ1-1; possibly TRBD1 for D (5 bases). V was clipped by 5 bases and J by 3 bases, with 10 bases between them. Germline CDR1 and CDR2: SGHAT and FQNNGV. The CDR3 covers 13 residues. The CDR3 DNA reads as TGTGCCAGCAGCCCCCAGACAGACACTGAAGCTTTCTTT. It encodes CASSPQTDTEAFF.

V and J are TRBV6-5 and TRBJ1-2; D unclear. The CDR3 is 15 amino acids. Trimming took 2 bases from V and 4 from J, leaving 14 bases between them. CDR1 and CDR2 from the germline V gene are MNHEY and SVGAGI. Written as DNA, the CDR3 is TGTGCCAGCAGTTACACGGGGAGTGGGGTCTATGGCTACACCTTC. Encoded protein: CASSYTGSGVYGYTF.

The V and J genes are TRBV5-6 and TRBJ2-2; 8 positions match TRBD2. The CDR3 contains 14 residues. CDR1 and CDR2 from the germline V gene are SGHDT and YYEEEE. Trimming at V came to 6 bases and at J to 1 base, leaving 2 bases not matched to a gene. In nucleotides, the CDR3 is TGTGCCAGCAAGAGCGGGAGGAACACCGGGGAGCTGTTTTTT. Translation gives CASKSGRNTGELFF.

The chain couples TRBV19 to TRBJ2-7, with D perhaps matching TRBD1 or TRBD2 (5 bases each). Trimming stripped 7 bases from V and 8 bases from J, with 15 bases between. The CDR3 totals 12 residues. Per the germline V gene, CDR1 is LNHDA and CDR2 is SQIVND (reference sequence). The DNA for the CDR3 is TGTGCCAGTACCTCAGAGGGGATCAAGCAGTACTTC. This translates into CASTSEGIKQYF.

CDR3: CASSLGGVNQPQHF. The DNA of the CDR3 is TGTGCCAGCAGCTTAGGAGGGGTCAATCAGCCCCAGCATTTT. This chain connects TRBV7-9 to TRBJ1-5; perhaps TRBD1 as D (5 bases). V shed 1 base and J shed 3 bases, with 7 bases lying between them. Looked up from germline, CDR1 is SEHNR and CDR2 is FQNEAQ (reference sequence). This CDR3 has 14 residues. The entire variable domain, with the rest obtained from reference TRBV7-9 and TRBJ1-5, is as follows: DTGVSQNPRHKITKRGQNVTFRCDPISEHNRLYWYRQTLGQGPEFLTYFQNEAQLEKSRLLSDRFSAERPKGSFSTLEIQRTEQGDSAMYLCASSLGGVNQPQHFGDGTRLSIL.

This chain uses TRBV7-9 with TRBJ1-2, with TRBD1 matching 8 bases. The CDR3 sequence is 14 residues long. V shed 5 bases and J 2 bases; nucleotides not matched to a gene: 4. In germline, CDR1 is SEHNR, CDR2 FQNEAQ (reference sequence). CDR3 DNA: TGTGCCAGCAGCACCCGGACAGGGAACTATGGCTACACCTTC. The encoded protein is CASSTRTGNYGYTF.

The chain joins TRBV5-1 to TRBJ2-1; a possible D gene is TRBD2 (7 bases). The CDR3 runs to 15 residues. Trimming pared 4 bases from V and 7 bases from J, leaving 18 bases between. From germline, CDR1 is SGHRS and CDR2 YFSETQ. This chain's CDR3 is CASSLSWGRGNEQFF. In nucleotides, the CDR3 is TGCGCCAGCAGCCTGAGCTGGGGGAGGGGGAATGAGCAGTTCTTC.

The chain is built from TRBV2 and TRBJ2-7; D is perhaps TRBD2 (6 bases). The CDR3 covers 14 residues. Trimming pared 6 bases from V and 6 bases from J, leaving 18 bases between. CDR1 is SNHLY and CDR2 is FYNNEI in the germline V gene. Here the CDR3 reads CASSGDFGAGEQYF. CDR3 bases: TGTGCCAGCAGCGGGGACTTCGGGGCGGGCGAGCAGTACTTC.

This sequence joins TRBV12-3 or TRBV12-4 and TRBJ2-7, with 7 positions matching TRBD2. The CDR3 has 12 residues. V shed 3 bases, J shed 6 bases, and the junction held 2 bases outside the gene matches. The CDR3 region has the DNA TGTGCCAGCAGTTTGGGGGGGGGCGAGCAGTACTTC. Protein sequence: CASSLGGGEQYF.

This rearrangement joins TRBV5-5 to TRBJ1-2, with no clear D. V lost 5 bases, J lost 0 bases, and 14 bases lay in between. The germline V gene has CDR1 SGHKS and CDR2 YYEKEE (reference sequence). The CDR3 spans 15 residues. The CDR3 region is CASRLGGATNYGYTF. CDR3 nucleotide sequence: TGTGCCAGCAGGCTTGGAGGCGCCACTAACTATGGCTACACCTTC.

The chain joins TRBV11-2 to TRBJ2-7, with D perhaps matching TRBD1 (5 bases). V lost 0 bases and J 4 bases, leaving 16 bases between the germline ends. The CDR3 is made up of 16 amino acids. Germline lookup yields CDR1 SGHAT and CDR2 FQNNGV. The chain's CDR3 is CASSLEWGSLSYEQYF. The CDR3 coding sequence is TGTGCCAGCAGCTTAGAATGGGGCAGTCTGTCTTACGAGCAGTACTTC.

This chain uses TRBV9 with TRBJ1-4; 10 positions match TRBD1. With V trimmed by 4 bases and J by 0 bases, 6 bases remained unmatched. Germline-derived CDR1 and CDR2 are SGDLS and YYNGEE. The CDR3 has 17 amino acids. CDR3 nucleotide sequence: TGTGCCAGCAGCAAAAGGACAGGGGGAACAACTAATGAAAAACTGTTTTTT. Translating gives CASSKRTGGTTNEKLFF.